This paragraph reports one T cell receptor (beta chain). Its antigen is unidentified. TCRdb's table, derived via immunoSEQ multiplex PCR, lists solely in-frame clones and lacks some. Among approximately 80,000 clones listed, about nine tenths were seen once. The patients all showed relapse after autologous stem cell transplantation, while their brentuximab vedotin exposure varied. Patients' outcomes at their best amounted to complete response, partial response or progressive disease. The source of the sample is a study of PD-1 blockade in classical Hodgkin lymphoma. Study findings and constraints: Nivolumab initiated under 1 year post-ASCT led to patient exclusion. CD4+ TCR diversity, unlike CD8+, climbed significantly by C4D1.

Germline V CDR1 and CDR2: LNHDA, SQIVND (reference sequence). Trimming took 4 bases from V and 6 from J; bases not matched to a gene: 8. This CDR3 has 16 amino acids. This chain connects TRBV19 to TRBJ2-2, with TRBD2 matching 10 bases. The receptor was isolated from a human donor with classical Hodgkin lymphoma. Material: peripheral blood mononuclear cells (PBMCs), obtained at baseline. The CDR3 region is CASSTGASGRSGELFF. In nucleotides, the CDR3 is TGTGCCAGTAGTACTGGGGCTAGCGGGAGATCCGGGGAGCTGTTTTTT.